The 17 T cell receptor beta chains in this list originate from one sample, sequenced in a study of PD-1 blockade in classical Hodgkin lymphoma. Only in-frame clones appear in the TCRdb table, and some are missing; sequencing was by immunoSEQ multiplex PCR. The data hold 90,000 or so clones, with just under 80% observed a single time. Indicated time point: cycle 4 day 1 (C4D1), after five to seven weeks of nivolumab. The patients all showed relapse after autologous stem cell transplantation, while their brentuximab vedotin exposure varied. Source: peripheral blood mononuclear cells (PBMCs), taken before the fourth cycle of nivolumab. These receptors were taken from a human donor with classical Hodgkin lymphoma.

This clone was seen only once. V gene TRBV5-6 combines with J gene TRBJ1-2, with a weak D call TRBD1 (6 bases). Trimming removed 3 bases at V and 7 bases at J, with 22 bases between. The length of the CDR3 is 16 residues. In germline, CDR1 is SGHDT, CDR2 YYEEEE. Here the CDR3 reads CASSSAEYGQLSGYTF. The CDR3 region has the DNA TGTGCCAGCAGCTCCGCCGAATACGGACAGCTCTCTGGCTACACCTTC.

Of note for this clone: An end of the junction does not agree with germline; a read error may underlie this. V gene TRBV7-7 combines with J gene TRBJ2-2; the D is unclear. Per germline, CDR1 SSHAT and CDR2 FNYEAQ (reference sequence). This CDR3 comprises 14 residues. In DNA, the CDR3 is TGTGCTAGCAGCGCAGACACCTACACCGGGGAGCTGTTTTTT. Amino acids: CASSADTYTGELFF. Drawing the rest from reference TRBV7-7 and TRBJ2-2, the complete variable domain is GAGVSQSPRYKVTKRGQDVTLRCDPISSHATLYWYQQALGQGPEFLTYFNYEAQPDKSGLPSDRFSAERPEGSISTLTIQRTEQRDSAMYRCASSADTYTGELFFGEGSRLTVL.

The chain has TRBV9 and TRBJ1-1; 8 positions agree with TRBD1. CDR3 length: 15 amino acids. Germline loops: CDR1 SGDLS, CDR2 YYNGEE. The J segment lost 2 bases and the V segment lost 4 bases, leaving 7 bases of the junction unmatched. The DNA for the CDR3 is TGTGCCAGCAGCTTCCGACAGGGGTCAAACACTGAAGCTTTCTTT. Translated, it gives CASSFRQGSNTEAFF. Full variable domain (missing parts from reference TRBV9 and TRBJ1-1): DSGVTQTPKHLITATGQRVTLRCSPRSGDLSVYWYQQSLDQGLQFLIQYYNGEERAKGNILERFSAQQFPDLHSELNLSSLELGDSALYFCASSFRQGSNTEAFFGQGTRLTVV.

The rearrangement uses TRBV28 and TRBJ2-3, with 8 bases that match TRBD2. The V segment lost 7 bases and the J segment 5 bases; nucleotides outside the gene matches: 11. This CDR3 is 15 amino acids long. The germline V gene encodes CDR1 MDHEN and CDR2 SYDVKM. Here the CDR3 reads CASNGGAGVKDTQYF. CDR3 nucleotide sequence: TGTGCCAGCAATGGGGGAGCGGGAGTCAAAGATACGCAGTATTTT.

The V and J genes are TRBV29-1 and TRBJ1-2, with TRBD1 matching over 7 bases. CDR1 is SQVTM, CDR2 ANQGSEA, per germline. Trimming removed 7 bases from V and 0 bases from J; junction bases left unmatched: 5. The CDR3 runs to 13 residues. The DNA for the CDR3 is TGCAGCGCCCGGACAGGATCTAACTATGGCTACACCTTC. It specifies CSARTGSNYGYTF.

The chain has TRBV7-9 and TRBJ2-2; 10 nucleotides align to TRBD2. Germline V lookup: CDR1 SEHNR, CDR2 FQNEAQ (reference sequence). There are 16 residues in the CDR3. V lost 3 bases to trimming and J lost 2 bases; unmatched junction nucleotides: 3. As DNA, the CDR3 is TGTGCCAGCAGCTTGAGCGGGGGGGTAAACACCGGGGAGCTGTTTTTT. This translates into CASSLSGGVNTGELFF.

V usage is TRBV7-2 and J usage is TRBJ1-3; the D is unclear. Germline CDR1 reads SGHTA; CDR2 reads FQGNSA. The V gene lost 5 bases and the J gene lost 9 bases, with 11 bases spanning the gap. This CDR3 is built from 12 residues. CDR3 region: CASSLESGTIYF. CDR3 nucleotide sequence: TGTGCCAGCAGCCTCGAAAGCGGCACCATATATTTT.

The chain joins TRBV28 to TRBJ2-2, with TRBD2 matching over 9 bases. Germline-derived CDR1 and CDR2 are MDHEN and SYDVKM. This CDR3 is 16 amino acids long. V lost 4 bases, J lost 4 bases, and 7 bases stayed unmatched. The CDR3 loop is CASSSPGLALTGELFF. The CDR3 region has the DNA TGTGCCAGCAGTTCTCCGGGACTAGCTCTCACCGGGGAGCTGTTTTTT. Complete variable domain (other parts from reference TRBV28 and TRBJ2-2): DVKVTQSSRYLVKRTGEKVFLECVQDMDHENMFWYRQDPGLGLRLIYFSYDVKMKEKGDIPEGYSVSREKKERFSLILESASTNQTSMYLCASSSPGLALTGELFFGEGSRLTVL.

The rearrangement links TRBV18 to TRBJ2-4; D perhaps matches TRBD2 (6 bases). The CDR3 runs 14 residues. Germline V gene lookup returns CDR1 KGHSH and CDR2 LQKENI. Trimming cost V 5 bases and J 5 bases, with 13 bases left between them. CDR3 coding DNA: TGTGCCAGCTCAGGGCGGCGGGACCAAAACATTCAGTACTTC. Its protein product is CASSGRRDQNIQYF. The whole variable domain, remainder taken from reference TRBV18 and TRBJ2-4, is NAGVMQNPRHLVRRRGQEARLRCSPMKGHSHVYWYRQLPEEGLKFMVYLQKENIIDESGMPKERFSAEFPKEGPSILRIQQVVRGDSAAYFCASSGRRDQNIQYFGAGTRLSVL.

The chain recombines TRBV11-3 with TRBJ2-1; 8 bases are shared with TRBD2. The CDR3 length is 15 residues. The germline CDR1 and CDR2 sequences are SGHNT and YENEEA. With 6 bases clipped from V and 0 bases from J, the junction kept 4 bases outside the gene matches. The CDR3, as DNA: TGTGCCAGCAGTGAAAGCGGGAGCTCCTACAATGAGCAGTTCTTC. This sequence encodes CASSESGSSYNEQFF.

The gene calls are TRBV7-3 and TRBJ1-5, with no clear D. CDR1 is SGHTA, CDR2 FQGTGA, per germline. The CDR3 consists of 13 residues. V lost 2 bases to trimming and J lost 6 bases, with 8 bases between them. CDR3 coding DNA: TGTGCCAGCAGCTTAGTCGGCGGTCAGCCCCAGCATTTT. It translates to CASSLVGGQPQHF.

This clone was detected once. The chain has TRBV19 and TRBJ1-5, with unresolved D. CDR3 size: 15 residues. Germline CDR1 LNHDA, CDR2 SQIVND (reference sequence). V lost 5 bases and J 1 base, leaving 12 bases between the germline ends. The CDR3: CASSLIPDSNQPQHF. For the CDR3, the DNA is TGTGCCAGTAGTCTCATCCCTGACAGCAATCAGCCCCAGCATTTT. Variable domain in full (rest from reference TRBV19 and TRBJ1-5): DGGITQSPKYLFRKEGQNVTLSCEQNLNHDAMYWYRQDPGQGLRLIYYSQIVNDFQKGDIAEGYSVSREKKESFPLTVTSAQKNPTAFYLCASSLIPDSNQPQHFGDGTRLSIL.

The CDR3 DNA reads TGTGCCAGCAGCTCCGCCAATAGCGGGCCGGGAGCGCAGTATTTT. Protein sequence: CASSSANSGPGAQYF. The chain has TRBV6-6 and TRBJ2-3; 7 positions match TRBD2. V was pared by 6 bases and J by 10 bases, with 16 bases of the junction left unmatched. The CDR3 totals 15 residues. Germline-derived CDR1 and CDR2 are MNHNY and SVGAGI (reference sequence).

The chain has TRBV19 and TRBJ2-1; the D is unclear. The CDR3 has 15 residues. CDR1 and CDR2 from the germline V gene are LNHDA and SQIVND (reference sequence). Trimming took off 5 bases at V and 0 bases at J, with 11 bases between the two ends. In nucleotides, the CDR3 is TGTGCCAGTAGTCCCACAATCGGCTCCTACAATGAGCAGTTCTTC. This translates into CASSPTIGSYNEQFF.

This chain links TRBV6-5 with TRBJ1-5; maybe TRBD1 (5 bases). Germline CDR1 is MNHEY and CDR2 is SVGAGI. The CDR3 has 13 amino acids. With 6 bases removed from V and 5 bases from J, the gap between germline ends came to 11 bases. DNA of the CDR3: TGTGCCAGCAGCAGGGATCGTGATCAGCCCCAGCATTTT. This sequence encodes CASSRDRDQPQHF.

J is TRBJ2-2 and V is TRBV9; D not resolved. Germline V gene data show CDR1 as SGDLS and CDR2 as YYNGEE. The V end lost 0 bases, the J end lost 7 bases, and 10 bases lay between the germline ends. This CDR3 comprises 14 residues. CDR3 amino acids: CASSVEVGSGELFF. Here the CDR3 DNA reads TGTGCCAGCAGCGTAGAGGTCGGCAGCGGGGAGCTGTTTTTT.

The chain is built from TRBV2 and TRBJ1-6; a weak D match, TRBD1 (5 bases). This CDR3 has 15 residues. V lost 8 bases to trimming and J lost 3 bases, with 14 bases between them. Germline assignment: CDR1 SNHLY and CDR2 FYNNEI. The CDR3 DNA reads TGTGCCAGCCGGGGGAGCGGCTACTATAATTCACCCCTCCACTTT. Translating gives CASRGSGYYNSPLHF. The complete variable domain, with remaining parts taken from reference TRBV2 and TRBJ1-6, reads EPEVTQTPSHQVTQMGQEVILRCVPISNHLYFYWYRQILGQKVEFLVSFYNNEISEKSEIFDDQFSVERPDGSNFTLKIRSTKLEDSAMYFCASRGSGYYNSPLHFGNGTRLTVT.